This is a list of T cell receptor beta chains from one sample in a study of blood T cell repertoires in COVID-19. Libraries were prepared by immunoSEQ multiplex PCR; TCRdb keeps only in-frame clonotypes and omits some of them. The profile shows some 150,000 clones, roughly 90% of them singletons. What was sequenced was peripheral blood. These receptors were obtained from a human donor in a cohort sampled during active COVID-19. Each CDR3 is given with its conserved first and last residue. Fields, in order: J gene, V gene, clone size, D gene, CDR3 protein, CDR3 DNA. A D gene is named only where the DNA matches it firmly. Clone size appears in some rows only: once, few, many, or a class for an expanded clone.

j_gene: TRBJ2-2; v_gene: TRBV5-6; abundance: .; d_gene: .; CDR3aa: CASSFLGGLTGELFF; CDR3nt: TGTGCCAGCAGCTTTTTGGGGGGACTCACCGGGGAGCTGTTTTTT
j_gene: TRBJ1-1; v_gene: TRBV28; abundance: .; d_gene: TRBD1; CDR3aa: CASRRPGQGLEAFF; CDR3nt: TGTGCCAGCAGAAGACCGGGACAGGGGCTCGAAGCTTTCTTT
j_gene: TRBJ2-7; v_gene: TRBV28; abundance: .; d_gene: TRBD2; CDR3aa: CASSPGGLAGRSYEQYF; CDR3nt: TGTGCCAGCAGTCCCGGGGGACTAGCGGGACGCTCCTACGAGCAGTACTTC
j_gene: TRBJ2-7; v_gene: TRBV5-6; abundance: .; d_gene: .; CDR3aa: CASSLLSIDEQYF; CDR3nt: TGTGCCAGCAGCTTGCTGAGTATCGACGAGCAGTACTTC
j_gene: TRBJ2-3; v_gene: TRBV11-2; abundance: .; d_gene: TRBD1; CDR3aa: CASSLTTGGREDTQYF; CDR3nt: TGTGCCAGCAGCTTAACTACAGGGGGTCGAGAAGATACGCAGTATTTT
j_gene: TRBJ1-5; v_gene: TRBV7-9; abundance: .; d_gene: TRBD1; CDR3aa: CASSPAFGQGIKPQHF; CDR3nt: TGTGCCAGCAGCCCCGCCTTTGGACAGGGGATCAAGCCCCAGCATTTT
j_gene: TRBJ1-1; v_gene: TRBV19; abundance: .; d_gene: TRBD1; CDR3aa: CASTSLGTGGMNTEAFF; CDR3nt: TGTGCCAGTACCTCCCTCGGGACAGGGGGCATGAACACTGAAGCTTTCTTT
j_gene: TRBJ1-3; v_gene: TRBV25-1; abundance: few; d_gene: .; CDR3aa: CASSEFAGGNTIYF; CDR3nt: TGTGCCAGCAGTGAATTCGCAGGAGGAAACACCATATATTTT
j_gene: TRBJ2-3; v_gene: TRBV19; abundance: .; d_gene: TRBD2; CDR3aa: CASSISRSAGVGRSQYF; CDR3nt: TGTGCCAGTAGTATATCCCGGTCAGCGGGGGTTGGTCGGTCGCAGTATTTT
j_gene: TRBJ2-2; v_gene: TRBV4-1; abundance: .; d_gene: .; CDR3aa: CASSQGGGSTGELFF; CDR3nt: TGCGCCAGCAGCCAAGGGGGGGGCTCCACCGGGGAGCTGTTTTTT
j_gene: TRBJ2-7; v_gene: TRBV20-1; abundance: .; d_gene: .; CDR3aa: CSASRSGRGYEQYF; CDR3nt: TGCAGTGCTAGTCGCTCGGGGCGGGGCTACGAGCAGTACTTC
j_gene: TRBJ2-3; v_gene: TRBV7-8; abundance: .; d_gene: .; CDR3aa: CASSRGITDTQYF; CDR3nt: TGTGCCAGCAGTCGCGGTATCACAGATACGCAGTATTTT
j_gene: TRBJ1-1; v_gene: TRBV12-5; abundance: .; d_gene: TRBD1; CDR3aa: CASGLATGGNTEAFF; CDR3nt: TGTGCTAGTGGTTTGGCCACAGGGGGGAACACTGAAGCTTTCTTT
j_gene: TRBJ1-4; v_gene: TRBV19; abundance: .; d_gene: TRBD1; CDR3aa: CASSMAGTGHEKLFF; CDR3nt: TGTGCCAGTAGTATGGCCGGGACAGGCCATGAAAAACTGTTTTTT
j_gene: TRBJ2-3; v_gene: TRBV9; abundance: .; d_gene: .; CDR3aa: CASSVGADTTDTQYF; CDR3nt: TGTGCCAGCAGCGTAGGGGCAGATACCACAGATACGCAGTATTTT
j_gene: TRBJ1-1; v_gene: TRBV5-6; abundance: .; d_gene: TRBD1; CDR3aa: CASRSDRGFYTEAFF; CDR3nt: TGTGCCAGCAGATCGGACAGGGGGTTTTACACTGAAGCTTTCTTT
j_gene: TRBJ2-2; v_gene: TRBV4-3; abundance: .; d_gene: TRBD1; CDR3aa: CASSPRRQGTGELFF; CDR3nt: TGCGCCAGCAGCCCCAGGAGACAGGGCACCGGGGAGCTGTTTTTT
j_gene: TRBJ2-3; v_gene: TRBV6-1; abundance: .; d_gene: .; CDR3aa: CASSEPRTARTDTQYF; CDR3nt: TGTGCCAGCAGTGAACCTCGGACAGCCCGCACAGATACGCAGTATTTT
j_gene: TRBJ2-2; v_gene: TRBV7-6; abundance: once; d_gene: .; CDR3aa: CASSQREVDTGELFF; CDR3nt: TGTGCCAGCAGCCAGAGGGAAGTGGACACCGGGGAGCTGTTTTTT
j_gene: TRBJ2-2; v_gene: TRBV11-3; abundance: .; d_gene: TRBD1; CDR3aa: CASKDGTATGELFF; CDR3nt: TGTGCCAGCAAGGATGGGACAGCCACCGGGGAGCTGTTTTTT
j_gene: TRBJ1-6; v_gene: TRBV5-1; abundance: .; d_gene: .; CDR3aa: CASSSGTNLNSPLHF; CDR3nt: TGCGCCAGCAGTTCAGGGACAAACCTTAATTCACCCCTCCACTTT
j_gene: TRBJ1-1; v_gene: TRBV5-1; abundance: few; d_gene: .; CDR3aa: CASSLHRDLGTEAFF; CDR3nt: TGCGCCAGCAGCCTGCACAGGGATTTAGGCACTGAAGCTTTCTTT
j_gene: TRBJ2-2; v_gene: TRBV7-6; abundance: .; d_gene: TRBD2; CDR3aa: CASSLRGGNTGELFF; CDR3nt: TGTGCCAGCAGCTTACGGGGGGGGAACACCGGGGAGCTGTTTTTT
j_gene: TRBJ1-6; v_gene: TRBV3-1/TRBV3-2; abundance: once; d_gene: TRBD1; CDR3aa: CASSQAAVGTGEIRALHF; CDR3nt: TGTGCCAGCAGCCAAGCTGCGGTCGGGACAGGGGAGATTCGGGCCCTCCACTTT
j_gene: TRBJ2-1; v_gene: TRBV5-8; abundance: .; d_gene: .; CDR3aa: CASSLTFRETRPTYNEQFF; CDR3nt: TGTGCCAGCAGCTTGACGTTTCGGGAGACGCGTCCCACCTACAATGAGCAGTTCTTC
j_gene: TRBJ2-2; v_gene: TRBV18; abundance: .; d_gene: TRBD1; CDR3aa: CASSPPRTGLSNTGELFF; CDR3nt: TGTGCCAGCTCACCACCTAGGACAGGACTTTCGAACACCGGGGAGCTGTTTTTT
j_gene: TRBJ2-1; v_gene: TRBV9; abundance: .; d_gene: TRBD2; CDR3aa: CASSVEREVYNEQFF; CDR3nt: TGTGCCAGCAGCGTAGAGCGGGAGGTCTACAATGAGCAGTTCTTC
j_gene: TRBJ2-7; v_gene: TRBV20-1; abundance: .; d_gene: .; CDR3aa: CSANLAREQYF; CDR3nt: TGCAGTGCTAACCTAGCGCGGGAGCAGTACTTC
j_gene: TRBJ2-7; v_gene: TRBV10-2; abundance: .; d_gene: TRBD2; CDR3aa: CASSIAGGRYEQYF; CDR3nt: TGCGCCAGCAGTATTGCGGGGGGCCGCTACGAGCAGTACTTC
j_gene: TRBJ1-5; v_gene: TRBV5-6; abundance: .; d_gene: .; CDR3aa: CASSLRAGGNQPQHF; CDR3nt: TGTGCCAGCAGCTTGCGGGCAGGGGGCAATCAGCCCCAGCATTTT
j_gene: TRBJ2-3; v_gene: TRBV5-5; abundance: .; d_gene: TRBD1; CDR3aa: CASSRDSRITDTQYF; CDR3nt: TGTGCCAGCAGCCGGGACAGCAGAATCACAGATACGCAGTATTTT
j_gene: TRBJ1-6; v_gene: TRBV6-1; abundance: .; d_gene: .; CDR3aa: CASSETAGVDSPLHF; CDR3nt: TGTGCCAGCAGTGAAACCGCAGGGGTGGATTCACCCCTCCACTTT
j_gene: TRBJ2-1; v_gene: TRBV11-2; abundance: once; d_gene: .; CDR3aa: CASSWDTYNEQFF; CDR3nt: TGTGCCAGCAGCTGGGACACCTACAATGAGCAGTTCTTC
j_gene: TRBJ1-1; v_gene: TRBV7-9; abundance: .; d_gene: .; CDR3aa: CASSPVRGLEAFF; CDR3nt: TGTGCCAGCAGCCCCGTCCGGGGGTTGGAAGCTTTCTTT
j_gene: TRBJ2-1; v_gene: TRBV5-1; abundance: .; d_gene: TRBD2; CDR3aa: CASSLDLTSGITNEQFF; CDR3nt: TGCGCCAGCAGCTTGGATCTCACTAGCGGGATTACCAATGAGCAGTTCTTC
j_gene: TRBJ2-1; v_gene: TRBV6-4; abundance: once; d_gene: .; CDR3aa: CASSEPDKGEQFF; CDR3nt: TGTGCCAGCAGTGAACCGGACAAGGGTGAGCAGTTCTTC
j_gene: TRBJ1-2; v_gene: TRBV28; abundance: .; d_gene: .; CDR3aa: CASSLPADRLNGYTF; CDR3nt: TGTGCCAGCAGTTTACCGGCGGACAGATTGAATGGCTACACCTTC
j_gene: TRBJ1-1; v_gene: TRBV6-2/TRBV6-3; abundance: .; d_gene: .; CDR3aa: CASSRLAGTEAFF; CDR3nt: TGTGCCAGCAGCAGGTTGGCGGGGACTGAAGCTTTCTTT
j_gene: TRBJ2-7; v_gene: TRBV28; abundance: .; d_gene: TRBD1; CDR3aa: CASSSSGTGYDEQYF; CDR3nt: TGTGCCAGCAGTTCCTCCGGGACAGGGTACGACGAGCAGTACTTC
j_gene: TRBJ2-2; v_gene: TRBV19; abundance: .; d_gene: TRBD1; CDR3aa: CASSYRGKSGELFF; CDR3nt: TGTGCCAGTAGTTACAGGGGAAAAAGCGGGGAGCTGTTTTTT
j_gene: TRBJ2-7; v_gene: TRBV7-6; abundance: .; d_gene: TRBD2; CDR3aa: CASSPRLAGGARIEQYF; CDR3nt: TGTGCCAGCAGCCCAAGACTAGCGGGGGGGGCACGAATTGAGCAGTACTTC
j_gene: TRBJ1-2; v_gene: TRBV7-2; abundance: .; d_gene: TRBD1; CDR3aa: CASSLGGNHGYTF; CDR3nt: TGTGCCAGCAGCCTAGGGGGCAACCATGGCTACACCTTC
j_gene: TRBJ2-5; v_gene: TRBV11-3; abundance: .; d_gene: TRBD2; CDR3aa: CASSLGGLAGETQYF; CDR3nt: TGTGCCAGCAGCTTAGGGGGACTAGCGGGAGAGACCCAGTACTTC
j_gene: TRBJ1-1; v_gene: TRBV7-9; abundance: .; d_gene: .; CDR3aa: CASSLYGGEAEAFF; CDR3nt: TGTGCCAGCAGCTTGTACGGGGGTGAGGCTGAAGCTTTCTTT
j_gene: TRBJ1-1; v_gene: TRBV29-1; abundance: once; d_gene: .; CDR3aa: CSAGTEAFF; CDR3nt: TGCAGCGCCGGTACTGAAGCTTTCTTT
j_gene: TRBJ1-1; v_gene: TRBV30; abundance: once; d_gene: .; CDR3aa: CAWSVRPRDTEAFF; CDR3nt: TGTGCCTGGAGTGTACGACCGAGGGACACTGAAGCTTTCTTT
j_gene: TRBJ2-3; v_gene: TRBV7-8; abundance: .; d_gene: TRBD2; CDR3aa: CASSLVAGGSTDTQYF; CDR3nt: TGTGCCAGCAGCTTAGTCGCGGGGGGCTCCACAGATACGCAGTATTTT
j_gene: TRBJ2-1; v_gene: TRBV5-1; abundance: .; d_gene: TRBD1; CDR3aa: CASNRDRGHVNEQFF; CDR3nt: TGCGCCAGCAACCGGGACAGGGGGCATGTCAATGAGCAGTTCTTC
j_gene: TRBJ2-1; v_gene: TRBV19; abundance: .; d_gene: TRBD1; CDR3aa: CASSIPGQGAHNEQFF; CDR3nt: TGTGCCAGTAGTATCCCGGGACAGGGGGCTCACAATGAGCAGTTCTTC
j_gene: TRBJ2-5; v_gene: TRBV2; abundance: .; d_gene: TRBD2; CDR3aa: CASIGGLAGAWETQYF; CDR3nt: TGTGCCAGCATAGGGGGACTAGCGGGAGCTTGGGAGACCCAGTACTTC
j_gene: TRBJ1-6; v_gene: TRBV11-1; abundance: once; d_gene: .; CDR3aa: CASSSTHRELASPLHF; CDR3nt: TGTGCCAGCAGCTCCACCCACAGGGAACTGGCTTCACCCCTCCACTTT
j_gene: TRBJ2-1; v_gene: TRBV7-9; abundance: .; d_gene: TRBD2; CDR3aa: CASSSGTNNEQFF; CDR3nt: TGTGCCAGCAGCTCGGGGACTAACAATGAGCAGTTCTTC
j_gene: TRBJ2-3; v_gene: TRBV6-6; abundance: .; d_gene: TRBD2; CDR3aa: CASSPYLGGDGTDTQYF; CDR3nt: TGTGCCAGCAGTCCATACCTCGGGGGGGACGGCACAGATACGCAGTATTTT
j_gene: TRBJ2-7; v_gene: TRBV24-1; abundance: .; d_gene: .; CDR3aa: CATSDGNLGHLSSYEQYF; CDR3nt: TGTGCCACCAGTGACGGAAACCTGGGACACCTTAGCTCCTACGAGCAGTACTTC
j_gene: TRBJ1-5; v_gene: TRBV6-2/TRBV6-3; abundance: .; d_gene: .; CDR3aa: CASSTSSNQPQHF; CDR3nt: TGTGCCAGCAGTACTTCAAGCAATCAGCCCCAGCATTTT
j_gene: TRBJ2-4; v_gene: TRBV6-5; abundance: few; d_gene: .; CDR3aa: CASRGPGHIQYF; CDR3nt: TGTGCCAGCAGGGGTCCAGGTCACATTCAGTACTTC
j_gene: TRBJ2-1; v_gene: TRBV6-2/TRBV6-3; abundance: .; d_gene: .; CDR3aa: CASSIGGLDEQFF; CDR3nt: TGTGCCAGCAGTATAGGGGGTCTGGATGAGCAGTTCTTC
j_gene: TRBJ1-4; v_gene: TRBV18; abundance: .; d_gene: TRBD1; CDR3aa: CASSPDRGPEKLFF; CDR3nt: TGTGCCAGCTCACCAGACAGGGGGCCTGAAAAACTGTTTTTT
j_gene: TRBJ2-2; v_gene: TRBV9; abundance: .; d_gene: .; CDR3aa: CASSVELAGRTGELFF; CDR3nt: TGTGCCAGCAGCGTAGAACTAGCCGGAAGAACCGGGGAGCTGTTTTTT